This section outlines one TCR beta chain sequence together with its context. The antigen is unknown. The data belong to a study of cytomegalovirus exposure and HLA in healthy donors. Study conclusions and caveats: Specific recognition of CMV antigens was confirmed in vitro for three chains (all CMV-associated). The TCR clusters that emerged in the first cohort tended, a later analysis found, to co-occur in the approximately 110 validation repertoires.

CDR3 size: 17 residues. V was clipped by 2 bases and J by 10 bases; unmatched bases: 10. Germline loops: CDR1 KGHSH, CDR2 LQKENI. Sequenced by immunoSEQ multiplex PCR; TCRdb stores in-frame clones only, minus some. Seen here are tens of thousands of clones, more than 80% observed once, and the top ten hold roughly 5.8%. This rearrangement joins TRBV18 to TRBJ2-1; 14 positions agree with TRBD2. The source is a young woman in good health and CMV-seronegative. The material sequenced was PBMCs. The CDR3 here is CASSPIRRLAGGREQFF. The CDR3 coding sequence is TGTGCCAGCTCACCAATCCGGAGACTAGCGGGGGGGCGCGAGCAGTTCTTC.